This entry concerns a single TCR beta chain. Its antigen is as yet unknown. Time point meaning: blood 2 weeks post-SBRT. Treatment reported: 15 Gy SBRT to primary tumor, nephrectomy 4 weeks later. After SBRT, blood was collected at 2 and 4 weeks, plus baseline. This entry is derived from a study of radiation and T cells in renal cell carcinoma. Overall study: Nephrectomy followed 15 Gy stereotactic body radiation by 4 weeks. Points from the study as a whole: Without pretreatment biopsies, baseline tumor clonotype presence was undetermined. Top tumor clonotypes rose in blood 2 weeks post-radiation, then contracted.

Profiled with immunoSEQ multiplex PCR; TCRdb holds only in-frame clones, not every one. This sample carries roughly 80,000 clones, approximately 83% of them seen once, and the ten largest clones take roughly 20%. The ends were cut back, 4 bases at V and 0 bases at J, with 8 bases in the middle. Germline V gives CDR1 SGHNT, CDR2 YYREEE (reference sequence). The CDR3 is 13 amino acids. The chain is built from TRBV5-4 and TRBJ2-7; D is uncertain. Sequencing used blood, obtained from a patient whose treatment included radiotherapy and nephrectomy. This sequence was found in a woman aged 50 to 60 with renal cell carcinoma. Here the CDR3 reads CASSLQSSYEQYF. For the CDR3, the DNA is TGTGCCAGCAGCCTACAGAGCTCCTACGAGCAGTACTTC.